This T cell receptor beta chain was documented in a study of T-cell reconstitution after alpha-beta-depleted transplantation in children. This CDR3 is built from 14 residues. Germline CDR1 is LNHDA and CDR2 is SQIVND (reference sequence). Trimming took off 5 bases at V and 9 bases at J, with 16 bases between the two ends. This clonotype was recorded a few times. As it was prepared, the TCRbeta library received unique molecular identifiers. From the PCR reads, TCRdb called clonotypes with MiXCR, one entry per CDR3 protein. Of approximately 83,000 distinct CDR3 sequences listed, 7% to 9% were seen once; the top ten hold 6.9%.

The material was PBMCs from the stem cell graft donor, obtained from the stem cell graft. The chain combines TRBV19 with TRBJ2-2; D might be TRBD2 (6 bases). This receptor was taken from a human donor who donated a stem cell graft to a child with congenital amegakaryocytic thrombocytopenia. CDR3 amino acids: CASSPQRRDRELFF. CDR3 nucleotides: TGTGCCAGTAGTCCCCAGCGGAGGGACCGGGAGCTGTTTTTT.